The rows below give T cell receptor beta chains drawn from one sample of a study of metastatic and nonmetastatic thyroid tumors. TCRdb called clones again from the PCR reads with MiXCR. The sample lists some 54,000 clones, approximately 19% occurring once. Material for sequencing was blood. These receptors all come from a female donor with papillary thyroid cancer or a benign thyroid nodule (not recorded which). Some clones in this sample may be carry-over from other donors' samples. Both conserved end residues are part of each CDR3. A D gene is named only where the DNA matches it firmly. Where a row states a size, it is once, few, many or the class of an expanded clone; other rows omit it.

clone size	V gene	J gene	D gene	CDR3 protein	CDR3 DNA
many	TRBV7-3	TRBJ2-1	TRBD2	CASSPQGLAGSHEQFF	TGTGCCAGCAGCCCCCAAGGACTAGCGGGATCTCATGAGCAGTTCTTC
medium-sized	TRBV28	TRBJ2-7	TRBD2	CASSFRLAGARSVSYEQYF	TGTGCCAGCAGCTTCCGACTAGCGGGAGCCCGTTCCGTATCCTACGAGCAGTACTTC
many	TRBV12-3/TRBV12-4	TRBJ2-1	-	CASSFSGTDEQFF	TGTGCCAGCAGTTTCTCGGGCACCGATGAGCAGTTCTTC
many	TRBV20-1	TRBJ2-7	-	CSARGETDYEQYF	TGCAGTGCTAGAGGGGAAACCGACTATGAGCAGTACTTC
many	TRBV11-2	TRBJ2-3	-	CASSTYREQAADTQYF	TGTGCCAGCAGCACGTACCGGGAACAGGCTGCAGATACGCAGTATTTT
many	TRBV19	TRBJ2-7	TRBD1	CATTGTGGDEQYF	TGTGCCACCACCGGGACAGGGGGCGACGAGCAGTACTTC
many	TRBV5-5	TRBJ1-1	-	CASSYDAGKTEAFF	TGTGCCAGCAGCTACGATGCAGGGAAGACTGAAGCTTTCTTT
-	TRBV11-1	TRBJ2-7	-	CTSSFGFTYEQYF	TGTACCAGCAGCTTTGGTTTTACCTACGAGCAGTACTTC
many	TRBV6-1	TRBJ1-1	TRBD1	CASSDIVDRDTEAFF	TGTGCCAGCAGCGACATCGTAGACAGGGACACTGAAGCTTTCTTT
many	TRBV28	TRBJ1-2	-	CASRVLPYGYTF	TGTGCCAGCCGGGTCTTACCCTATGGCTACACCTTC
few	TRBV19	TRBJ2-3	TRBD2	CASSGERGGPDTQYF	TGTGCCAGTAGTGGCGAGCGGGGGGGCCCAGATACGCAGTATTTT
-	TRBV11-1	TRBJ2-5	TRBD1	CASSLGGRGRMSKEDTQYF	TGTGCCAGCAGCTTAGGGGGAAGGGGGCGCATGTCAAAGGAAGATACCCAGTACTTC
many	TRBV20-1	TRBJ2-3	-	CSASGTLRSTDTQYF	TGCAGTGCTAGCGGGACATTACGAAGCACAGATACGCAGTATTTT
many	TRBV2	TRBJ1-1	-	CASSNMNTEAFF	TGTGCCAGCAGTAACATGAACACTGAAGCTTTCTTT
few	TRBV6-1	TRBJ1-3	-	CASSAEVRSPIYF	TGTGCCAGCAGTGCAGAAGTGAGGAGCCCCATATATTTT
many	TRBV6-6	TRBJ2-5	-	CASSYSKVKQETQYF	TGTGCCAGCAGTTACTCGAAGGTTAAACAGGAGACCCAGTACTTC
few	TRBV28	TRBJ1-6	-	CASSFWDRGVYNSPLHF	TGTGCCAGCAGTTTTTGGGACCGGGGTGTGTATAATTCACCCCTCCACTTT
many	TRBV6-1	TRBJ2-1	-	CASSDPAREYNEQFF	TGTGCCAGCAGTGACCCAGCGAGAGAGTACAATGAGCAGTTCTTC
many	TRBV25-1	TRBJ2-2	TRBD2	CASSIASGRAGGELFF	TGTGCCAGCAGTATTGCTAGCGGGAGGGCCGGCGGGGAGCTGTTTTTT
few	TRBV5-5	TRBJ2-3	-	CASSLSGVGTDTQYF	TGTGCCAGCAGCTTGTCAGGGGTGGGCACAGATACGCAGTATTTT
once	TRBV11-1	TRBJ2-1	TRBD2	CASSFVTSGRTSYNEQFF	TGTGCCAGTAGCTTTGTGACTAGCGGGAGGACCTCCTACAATGAGCAGTTCTTC
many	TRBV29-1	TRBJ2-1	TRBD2	CSVEVGSGGYNEQFF	TGCAGCGTTGAGGTTGGTAGCGGGGGGTACAATGAGCAGTTCTTC
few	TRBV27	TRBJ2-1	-	CASSLRGVWTIGTHEQFF	TGTGCCAGCAGTTTAAGAGGGGTATGGACTATCGGGACCCATGAGCAGTTCTTC
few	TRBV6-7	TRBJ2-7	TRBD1	CASSGTGTGPLEQYF	TGTGCCAGCAGCGGAACGGGGACAGGACCCCTCGAGCAGTACTTC
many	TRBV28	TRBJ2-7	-	CASRGAEMSSYEQYF	TGTGCCAGCAGGGGGGCGGAAATGAGCTCCTACGAGCAGTACTTC
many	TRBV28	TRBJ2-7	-	CASSQGGRAYEQYF	TGTGCCAGCAGCCAGGGGGGGAGGGCGTACGAGCAGTACTTC
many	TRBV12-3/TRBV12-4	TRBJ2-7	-	CASSQNSYEQYF	TGTGCCAGCAGTCAGAACTCCTACGAGCAGTACTTC
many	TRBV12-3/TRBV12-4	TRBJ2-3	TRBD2	CASTWTSGSDTQYF	TGTGCCAGCACTTGGACTAGCGGGAGTGATACGCAGTATTTT
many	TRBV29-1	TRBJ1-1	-	CSVALGGGNTGAFF	TGCAGCGTTGCTCTCGGAGGGGGGAACACTGGAGCTTTCTTT
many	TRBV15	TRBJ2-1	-	CATSRGGDLNEQFF	TGTGCCACCAGCAGGGGGGGCGACCTGAATGAGCAGTTCTTC
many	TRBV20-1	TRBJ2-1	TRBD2	CSARDRATSGSNEQFF	TGCAGTGCTAGAGATCGGGCGACTAGCGGATCCAATGAGCAGTTCTTC
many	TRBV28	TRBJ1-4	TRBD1	CASSPLSPGQNEKLFF	TGTGCCAGCAGTCCCCTATCACCGGGACAGAATGAAAAACTGTTTTTT
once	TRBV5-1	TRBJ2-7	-	CASSRAGAGTSSYEQYF	TGCGCCAGCAGCCGGGCAGGGGCCGGGACATCCTCCTACGAGCAGTACTTC
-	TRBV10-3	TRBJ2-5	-	CAISADSQGTQYF	TGTGCCATCTCGGCGGACAGTCAAGGGACCCAGTACTTC
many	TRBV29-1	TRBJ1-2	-	CSVEPMEAGYTF	TGCAGCGTTGAACCAATGGAGGCTGGCTACACCTTC
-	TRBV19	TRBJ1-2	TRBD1	CASRNEGQDFFYFYTF	TGTGCCAGTAGAAATGAGGGACAGGACTTTTTCTATTTCTACACCTTC
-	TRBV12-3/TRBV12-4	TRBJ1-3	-	CASTTGPAGKTIYF	TGTGCCAGCACGACCGGACCAGCGGGAAAAACCATATATTTT
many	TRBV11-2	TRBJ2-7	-	CASSVRLGLLYEQYF	TGTGCCAGCAGCGTACGACTAGGGCTATTATACGAGCAGTACTTC
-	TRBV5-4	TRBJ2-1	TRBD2	CASSLRRLAGVPGEQFF	TGTGCCAGCAGCTTGCGGAGGCTAGCGGGAGTCCCGGGGGAGCAGTTCTTC
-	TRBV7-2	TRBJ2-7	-	CASSFPWDTSYEQYF	TGTGCCAGCAGCTTCCCCTGGGACACCTCCTACGAGCAGTACTTC
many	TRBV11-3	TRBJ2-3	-	CASSLVLADTQYF	TGTGCCAGCAGCTTAGTTCTAGCAGATACGCAGTATTTT
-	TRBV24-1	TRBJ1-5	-	CATSDFVEEGRNQPQHF	TGTGCCACCAGTGATTTCGTTGAGGAGGGCCGGAATCAGCCCCAGCATTTT
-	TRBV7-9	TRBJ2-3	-	CASSLATTDTQYF	TGTGCTAGCAGCTTAGCGACAACAGATACGCAGTATTTT
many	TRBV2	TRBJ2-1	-	CASSGTSETYNEQFF	TGTGCCAGCAGTGGCACTAGTGAAACATACAATGAGCAGTTCTTC
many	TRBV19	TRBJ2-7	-	CASSIGGSYEQYF	TGTGCCAGTAGTATCGGCGGATCCTACGAGCAGTACTTC
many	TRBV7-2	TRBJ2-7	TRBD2	CASSQTSGRLEQYF	TGTGCCAGCAGCCAGACTAGCGGGAGGCTTGAGCAGTACTTC
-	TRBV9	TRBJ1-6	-	CASSVWGWNSPLHF	TGTGCCAGCAGCGTATGGGGTTGGAATTCACCCCTCCACTTT
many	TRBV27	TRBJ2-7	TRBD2	CASSLKGGSYEQYF	TGTGCCAGCAGTTTAAAGGGAGGGTCCTACGAGCAGTACTTC
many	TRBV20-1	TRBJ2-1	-	CSAVEGGRGSDEQFF	TGCAGTGCTGTAGAGGGGGGGAGAGGTAGCGATGAGCAGTTCTTC
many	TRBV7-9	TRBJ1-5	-	CASSLEGRSNQPQHF	TGTGCCAGCAGCTTAGAAGGAAGGAGCAATCAGCCCCAGCATTTT
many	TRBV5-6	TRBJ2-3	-	CASSLETGTDTQYF	TGTGCCAGCAGCTTAGAGACAGGCACAGATACGCAGTATTTT
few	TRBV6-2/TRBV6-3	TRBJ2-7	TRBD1	CASSSAWTGCLEQYF	TGTGCCAGCAGTTCCGCCTGGACAGGGTGCCTCGAGCAGTACTTC
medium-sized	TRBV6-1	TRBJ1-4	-	CASSEAQDYEKLFF	TGTGCCAGCAGTGAAGCACAGGACTATGAAAAACTGTTTTTT
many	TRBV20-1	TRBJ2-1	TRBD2	CSAPGTSGRDRGHEQFF	TGCAGTGCACCTGGGACTAGCGGGAGGGACCGAGGCCATGAGCAGTTCTTC
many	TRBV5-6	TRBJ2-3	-	CASSLRLKGDTQYF	TGTGCCAGCAGCTTACGTCTTAAGGGGGATACGCAGTATTTT
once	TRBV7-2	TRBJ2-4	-	CASSPSPGKIQYF	TGTGCCAGCAGCCCTTCTCCGGGGAAAATTCAGTACTTC
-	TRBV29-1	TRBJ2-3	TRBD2	CSVDTAGVDTQYF	TGCAGCGTTGATACAGCGGGAGTAGATACGCAGTATTTT